This record covers a single T cell receptor beta chain. As yet, its antigen is unknown. Generated by immunoSEQ multiplex PCR, the TCRdb table keeps only in-frame clones and is missing some. This table has under 95,000 clones, under 95% appearing once. The entry originates in a study of T cell responses to AZD1222 COVID-19 vaccine. Study results and limitations: Mapped onto spike, vaccine-associated CD4 TCRs spanned it and were dominant at 160-218 and 743-854. With two AZD1222 doses given, Spike-specific TCR breadth and depth both rose.

The sequences come from peripheral blood, collected on day 0 of AZD1222 vaccination. This TCR was recovered from an adult in good health.

The CDR3 DNA is TGTGCCAGCAGCTTACCCCGGACAGGCACTGGAAACACCATATATTTT. This gives the protein CASSLPRTGTGNTIYF. This rearrangement joins TRBV11-2 to TRBJ1-3, with 7 bases identical to TRBD1. The ends lost 2 bases at V and 2 bases at J; junction bases unmatched: 6. This CDR3 comprises 16 residues. The germline CDR1 and CDR2 sequences are SGHAT and FQNNGV.